This T cell receptor (beta chain) is from a study of T cells after yellow fever vaccination. Per the germline V gene, CDR1 is MNHEY and CDR2 is SMNVEV (reference sequence). J lost 0 bases, V lost 1 base, and 11 bases had no gene match. The CDR3 totals 19 residues. MiXCR, applied by TCRdb to the 5' RACE reads, yields one record per CDR3 protein. The sample holds 450,000 to 550,000 distinct CDR3 sequences, roughly 19% seen once. The sample consisted of PBMCs, taken 15 days after the yellow fever booster vaccination. The source of this sequence is a young man who received the YFV17D yellow fever vaccine. The chain employs TRBV27 and TRBJ2-1; 8 bases match TRBD2. CDR3 protein: CASSLLKGSSGVSYNEQFF. CDR3 sequence (DNA): TGTGCCAGCAGTTTATTGAAGGGTAGTAGCGGGGTCTCCTACAATGAGCAGTTCTTC.